Presented here are 19 T cell receptor beta chains from one specimen sequenced in a study of cytotoxic CD8 clonotypes in ibrutinib-treated CLL. TCRdb keeps only in-frame clones here, not all; method: immunoSEQ multiplex PCR. The data hold roughly 110,000 clones, with 58% observed a single time. Here the sequenced sample was PBMCs, taken after 24 months of ibrutinib treatment. These TCRs come from a human donor with chronic lymphocytic leukemia.

Concerning this clone itself: At one end the junction does not follow the germline gene, possibly because of a read error. The chain recombines TRBV27 with TRBJ1-1, with 10 bases lining up with TRBD1. The CDR3 spans 13 residues. Per the germline V gene, CDR1 is MNHEY and CDR2 is SMNVEV (reference sequence). The CDR3 spells CASSPSSTGGLSF. The CDR3 coding sequence is TGTGCCAGCAGCCCCTCTTCGACAGGGGGCCTCAGCTTT.

J is TRBJ2-3 and V is TRBV4-2, with 13 bases aligning to TRBD2. The junction had 11 bases not matched to a gene; V was cut back by 1 base and J by 7 bases. The CDR3 is 18 amino acids. CDR1 and CDR2 from the germline V gene are LGHNA and YNFKEQ. The DNA of the CDR3 is TGTGCCAGCAGCCAAGCCCCAACTAGCGGGGGGGCCGCGTATACGCAGTATTTT. This gives the protein CASSQAPTSGGAAYTQYF.

The rearrangement links TRBV5-1 to TRBJ2-7; TRBD2 is a possible D gene (6 bases). Trimming removed 0 bases at V and 5 bases at J, with 12 bases between. CDR3 length: 14 amino acids. Germline V gene lookup returns CDR1 SGHRS and CDR2 YFSETQ. CDR3 sequence reads: CASSLEGGRNEQYF. DNA for the CDR3: TGCGCCAGCAGCTTGGAAGGAGGGCGGAACGAGCAGTACTTC.

V usage is TRBV6-1 and J usage is TRBJ2-3; D may be TRBD2 (6 bases). The V gene's germline CDR1 is MNHNS and CDR2 SASEGT. V shed 1 base and J shed 2 bases, with 13 bases lying between them. The CDR3 has 16 residues. The CDR3 loop reads CASSEGGGSSTDTQYF. The CDR3 bases are TGTGCCAGCAGTGAAGGAGGAGGGAGTTCCACAGATACGCAGTATTTT.

The count of this clone is one. The chain employs TRBV7-2 and TRBJ1-2, with 7 nucleotides matching TRBD1. CDR1 is SGHTA, CDR2 FQGNSA, per germline. The V segment lost 4 bases and the J segment 6 bases; nucleotides outside the gene matches: 5. The CDR3 length is 13 residues. The CDR3 sequence is CASSSTGLDGYTF. The CDR3 bases are TGTGCCAGCAGCTCGACAGGGTTGGATGGCTACACCTTC.

The CDR3 region has the DNA TGTGCCAGCAGCTTGAAAGGCGCGGGCAATCAGCCCCAGCATTTT. It yields the protein CASSLKGAGNQPQHF. The gene calls are TRBV5-5 and TRBJ1-5; no definite D call. CDR1 SGHKS and CDR2 YYEKEE come from the germline V gene (reference sequence). The CDR3 contains 15 residues. Trimming shortened V by 1 base and J by 2 bases, and 10 bases separated the two germline ends.

This clone has only one observation. The rearrangement uses TRBV29-1 and TRBJ2-1; no firm D call. Between the trimmed V and J ends, which lost 1 base and 3 bases, there was a span of 4 bases. Germline-derived CDR1 and CDR2 are SQVTM and ANQGSEA. CDR3 length: 12 residues. The CDR3 region is CSVEVRYNEQFF. Written as DNA, the CDR3 is TGCAGCGTTGAAGTACGCTACAATGAGCAGTTCTTC.

This chain joins TRBV11-3 and TRBJ2-7; TRBD2 might be the D (6 bases). The CDR3 runs to 13 residues. Germline CDR1 SGHNT, CDR2 YENEEA. V was pared by 8 bases and J by 3 bases, with 14 bases between. CDR3 sequence: CASGGGDYYEQYF. CDR3 coding DNA: TGTGCCAGCGGCGGCGGGGATTACTACGAGCAGTACTTC.

The V call is TRBV11-1, the J call TRBJ2-7, with 8 nucleotides matching TRBD1. Germline CDR1 SGHAT, CDR2 FQDESV (reference sequence). This CDR3 region has 16 residues. V lost 5 bases, J lost 0 bases, and 9 bases stayed unmatched. CDR3 loop: CASSPSRTGNSYEQYF. DNA for the CDR3: TGTGCCAGCAGCCCTTCTCGGACAGGGAACTCCTACGAGCAGTACTTC.

This clone was picked up a small number of times. This chain joins TRBV9 and TRBJ1-6; weak D call: TRBD1 (6 bases). CDR3 length: 14 amino acids. CDR1 and CDR2 from the germline V gene are SGDLS and YYNGEE. Trimming cost V 3 bases and J 12 bases, with 16 bases left between them. This CDR3 is CASSDPGARGPLHF. CDR3 nucleotide sequence: TGTGCCAGCAGCGACCCGGGGGCCCGGGGACCCCTCCACTTT.

This clone was seen ten or more times. The chain joins TRBV27 to TRBJ2-1; D not resolved. Germline CDR1 is MNHEY and CDR2 is SMNVEV (reference sequence). This CDR3 has 15 amino acids. The germline V and J ends were trimmed by 7 bases and 4 bases, with 17 bases remaining between them. The CDR3 DNA sequence: TGTGCCAGCACCCCCGACGGTTTAAGTTACAATGAGCAGTTCTTC. Protein sequence: CASTPDGLSYNEQFF.

The J gene is TRBJ2-7, the V gene TRBV4-1; TRBD1 aligns across 9 bases. CDR3 length: 16 amino acids. Germline loops: CDR1 MGHRA, CDR2 YSYEKL. V gave up 1 base and J gave up 3 bases; unmatched junction bases: 7. Written as DNA, the CDR3 is TGCGCCAGCAGCCAAGGGAGTACAGGGGGCGGCTACGAGCAGTACTTC. Its protein is CASSQGSTGGGYEQYF.

V usage is TRBV4-1 and J usage is TRBJ1-1; TRBD1 matches 10 bases. The CDR3 covers 14 residues. With V trimmed by 3 bases and J by 6 bases, 4 bases remained unmatched. Germline CDR1 reads MGHRA; CDR2 reads YSYEKL. This CDR3 reads CASSQDRGISEAFF. The CDR3 bases are TGCGCCAGCAGCCAGGACAGGGGGATTTCTGAAGCTTTCTTT.

Note on this clone: The CDR3 end shows no conserved phenylalanine or tryptophan, and so a read error is likely. Because the CDR3's place on the DNA is in doubt, the DNA is left out and the CDR3 is given as listed by TCRdb. V gene TRBV20-1 combines with J gene TRBJ2-7; the table's D call, TRBD2, has no DNA check behind it. Inclusive of both ends, the CDR3 amounts to 10 amino acids. Germline loops: CDR1 DFQATT, CDR2 SNEGSKA (reference sequence). The CDR3 sequence: CSARRLRGGP.

This clone was counted a single time. Here the CDR3 DNA reads TGTGCCATCCATTCCGGGACAGGGGATGGGAATGAGCAGTTCTTC. This gives the protein CAIHSGTGDGNEQFF. The rearrangement links TRBV10-3 to TRBJ2-1; 10 bases are shared with TRBD1. The length of the CDR3 is 15 residues. V lost 8 bases, J lost 7 bases, and 11 bases stayed unmatched. The germline CDR1 and CDR2 sequences are ENHRY and SYGVKD.

The chain couples TRBV29-1 to TRBJ2-1; D is possibly TRBD2 (5 bases). V was trimmed by 6 bases and J by 8 bases, leaving 23 bases between them. This CDR3 comprises 15 residues. Germline loops: CDR1 SQVTM, CDR2 ANQGSEA. This chain's CDR3 is CSVGEGRRLRDEQFF. In nucleotides, the CDR3 is TGCAGCGTGGGAGAGGGTCGCAGGCTGAGGGATGAGCAGTTCTTC.

This clone was observed a handful of times. This chain links TRBV6-5 with TRBJ1-5, with D unresolved. V lost 0 bases, J lost 6 bases, and 6 bases lay in between. The CDR3 extends over 13 amino acids. Germline assignment: CDR1 MNHEY and CDR2 SVGAGI. CDR3 sequence reads: CASSYSGSQPQHF. The CDR3 DNA is TGTGCCAGCAGTTACTCGGGGAGTCAGCCCCAGCATTTT.

In this sample, this clone turned up a few times. The rearrangement links TRBV5-5 to TRBJ1-1; no clear D gene. This CDR3 is 13 amino acids long. The germline V and J ends were trimmed by 5 bases and 2 bases, with 10 bases remaining between them. From germline, CDR1 is SGHKS and CDR2 YYEKEE (reference sequence). As DNA, the CDR3 is TGTGCCAGCAGTTCACACTCAAACACTGAAGCTTTCTTT. As protein: CASSSHSNTEAFF.

This clone is a singleton in its sample. The chain uses TRBV7-9 and TRBJ2-1; D uncertain. Deletions cut 5 bases from V and 5 bases from J, with 7 bases between. The CDR3 spans 12 residues. CDR1 is SEHNR and CDR2 is FQNEAQ in the germline V gene (reference sequence). CDR3 in DNA: TGTGCCAGCAGCATCTCGGACAATGAGCAGTTCTTC. This codes for CASSISDNEQFF.